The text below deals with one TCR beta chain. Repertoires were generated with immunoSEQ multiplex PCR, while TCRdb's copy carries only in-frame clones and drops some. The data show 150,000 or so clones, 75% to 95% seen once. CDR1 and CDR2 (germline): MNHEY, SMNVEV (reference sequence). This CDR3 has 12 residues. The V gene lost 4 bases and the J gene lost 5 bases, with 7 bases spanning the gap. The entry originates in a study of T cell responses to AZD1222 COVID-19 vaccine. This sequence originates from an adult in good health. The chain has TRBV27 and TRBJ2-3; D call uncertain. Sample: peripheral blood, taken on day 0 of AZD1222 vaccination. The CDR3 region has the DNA TGTGCCAGCAGTTCCGGCGGAGATACGCAGTATTTT. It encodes CASSSGGDTQYF.